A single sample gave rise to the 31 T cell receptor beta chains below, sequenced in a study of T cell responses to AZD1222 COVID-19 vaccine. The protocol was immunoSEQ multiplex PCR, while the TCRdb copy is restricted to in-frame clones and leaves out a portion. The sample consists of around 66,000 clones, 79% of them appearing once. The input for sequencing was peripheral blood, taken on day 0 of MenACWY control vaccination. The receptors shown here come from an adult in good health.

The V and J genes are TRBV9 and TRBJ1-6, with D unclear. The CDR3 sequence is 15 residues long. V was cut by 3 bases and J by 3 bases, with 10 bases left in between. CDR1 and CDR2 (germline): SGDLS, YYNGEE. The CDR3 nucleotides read TGTGCCAGCAGCGCGAGGATGGGCTATAATTCACCCCTCCACTTT. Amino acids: CASSARMGYNSPLHF.

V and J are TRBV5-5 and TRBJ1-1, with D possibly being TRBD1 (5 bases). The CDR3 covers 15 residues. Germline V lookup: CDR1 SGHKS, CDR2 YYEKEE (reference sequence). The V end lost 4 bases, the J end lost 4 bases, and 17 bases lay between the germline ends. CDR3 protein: CASSLQVRSGTEAFF. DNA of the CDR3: TGTGCCAGCAGCCTACAGGTTAGGTCGGGCACTGAAGCTTTCTTT.

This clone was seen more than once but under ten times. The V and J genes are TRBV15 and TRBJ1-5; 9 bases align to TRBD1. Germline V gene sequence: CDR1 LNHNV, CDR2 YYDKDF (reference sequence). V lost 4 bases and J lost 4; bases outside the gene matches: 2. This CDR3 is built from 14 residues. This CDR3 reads CATSMTGGNQPQHF. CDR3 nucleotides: TGTGCCACCAGCATGACAGGGGGTAATCAGCCCCAGCATTTT.

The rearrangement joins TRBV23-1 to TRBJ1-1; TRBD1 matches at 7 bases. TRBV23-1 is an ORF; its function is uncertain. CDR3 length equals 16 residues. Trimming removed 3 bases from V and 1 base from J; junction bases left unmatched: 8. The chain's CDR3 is CASSHFPGQTNTEAFF. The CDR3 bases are TGCGCCAGCAGTCATTTCCCGGGACAGACGAACACTGAAGCTTTCTTT.

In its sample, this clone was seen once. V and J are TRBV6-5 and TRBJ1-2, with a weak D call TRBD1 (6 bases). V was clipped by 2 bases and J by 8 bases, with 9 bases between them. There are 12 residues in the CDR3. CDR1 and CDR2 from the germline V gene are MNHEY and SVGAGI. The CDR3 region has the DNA TGTGCCAGCAGTTACGCGGGGGGCGGCTACACCTTC. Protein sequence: CASSYAGGGYTF.

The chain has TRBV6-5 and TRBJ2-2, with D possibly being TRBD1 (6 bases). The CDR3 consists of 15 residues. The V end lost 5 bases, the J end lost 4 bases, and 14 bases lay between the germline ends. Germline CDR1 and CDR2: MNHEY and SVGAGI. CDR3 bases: TGTGCCAGCAGTCCCACAGGGTTCGGCACCGGGGAGCTGTTTTTT. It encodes CASSPTGFGTGELFF.

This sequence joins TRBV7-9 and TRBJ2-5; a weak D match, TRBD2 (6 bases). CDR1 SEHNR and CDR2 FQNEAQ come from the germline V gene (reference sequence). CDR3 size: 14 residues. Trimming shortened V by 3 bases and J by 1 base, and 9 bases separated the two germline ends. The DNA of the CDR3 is TGTGCCAGCAGCTTCGGGGGAACCCAAGAGACCCAGTACTTC. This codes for CASSFGGTQETQYF.

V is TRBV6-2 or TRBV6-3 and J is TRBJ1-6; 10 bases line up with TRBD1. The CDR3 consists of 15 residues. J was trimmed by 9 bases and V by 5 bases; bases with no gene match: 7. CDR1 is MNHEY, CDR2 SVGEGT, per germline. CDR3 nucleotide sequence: TGTGCCAGCAGTCGAAGGACAGGGGGTAGTTCACCCCTCCACTTT. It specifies CASSRRTGGSSPLHF.

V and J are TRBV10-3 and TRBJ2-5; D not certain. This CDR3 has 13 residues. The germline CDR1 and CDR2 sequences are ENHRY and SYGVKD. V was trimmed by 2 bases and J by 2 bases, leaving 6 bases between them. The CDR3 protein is CAISEPSQETQYF. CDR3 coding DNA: TGTGCCATCAGTGAGCCTTCACAAGAGACCCAGTACTTC.

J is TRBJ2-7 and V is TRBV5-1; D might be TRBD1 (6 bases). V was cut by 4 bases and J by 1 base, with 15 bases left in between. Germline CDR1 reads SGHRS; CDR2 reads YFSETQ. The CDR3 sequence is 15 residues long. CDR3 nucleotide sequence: TGCGCCAGCAGCACGGGACACTCCGGATCCTACGAGCAGTACTTC. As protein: CASSTGHSGSYEQYF.

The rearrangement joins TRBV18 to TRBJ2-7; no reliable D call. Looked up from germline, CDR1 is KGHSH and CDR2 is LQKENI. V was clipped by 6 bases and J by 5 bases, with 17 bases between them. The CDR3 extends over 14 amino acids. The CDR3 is CASSPSGGVDEQYF. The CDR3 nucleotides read TGTGCCAGCTCCCCCTCGGGTGGGGTCGACGAGCAGTACTTC.

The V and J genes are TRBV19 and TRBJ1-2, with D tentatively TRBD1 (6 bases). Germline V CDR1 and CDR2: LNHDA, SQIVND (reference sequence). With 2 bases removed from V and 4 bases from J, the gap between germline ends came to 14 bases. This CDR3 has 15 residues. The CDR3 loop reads CASSITGIAAYGYTF. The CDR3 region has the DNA TGTGCCAGTAGTATAACAGGGATTGCCGCCTATGGCTACACCTTC.

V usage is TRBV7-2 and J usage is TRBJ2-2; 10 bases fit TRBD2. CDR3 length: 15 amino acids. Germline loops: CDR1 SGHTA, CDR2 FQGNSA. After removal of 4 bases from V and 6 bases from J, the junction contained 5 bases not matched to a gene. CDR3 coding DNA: TGTGCCAGCAGCTCACTAGCGGGAAAGGCCGGGGAGCTGTTTTTT. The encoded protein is CASSSLAGKAGELFF.

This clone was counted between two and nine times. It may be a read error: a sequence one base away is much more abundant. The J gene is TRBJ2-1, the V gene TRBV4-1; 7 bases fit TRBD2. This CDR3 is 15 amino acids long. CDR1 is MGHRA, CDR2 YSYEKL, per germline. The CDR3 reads CARSRGGGDEDEQFF. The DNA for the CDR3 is TGCGCCCGCAGCCGCGGGGGTGGGGACGAGGATGAGCAGTTCTTC.

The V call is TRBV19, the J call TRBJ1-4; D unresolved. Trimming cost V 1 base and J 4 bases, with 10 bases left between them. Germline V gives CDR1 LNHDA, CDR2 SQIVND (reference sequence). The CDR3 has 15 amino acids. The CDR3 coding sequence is TGTGCCAGTAGTATAGTAGCAGGCCGTAATGAAAAACTGTTTTTT. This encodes CASSIVAGRNEKLFF.

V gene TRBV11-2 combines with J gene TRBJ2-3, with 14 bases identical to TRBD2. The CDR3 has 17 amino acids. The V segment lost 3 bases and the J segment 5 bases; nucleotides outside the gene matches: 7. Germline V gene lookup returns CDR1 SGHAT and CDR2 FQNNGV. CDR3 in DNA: TGTGCCAGCAGCTTCCGGACTAGCGGGAGGTGGGGAGATACGCAGTATTTT. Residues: CASSFRTSGRWGDTQYF.

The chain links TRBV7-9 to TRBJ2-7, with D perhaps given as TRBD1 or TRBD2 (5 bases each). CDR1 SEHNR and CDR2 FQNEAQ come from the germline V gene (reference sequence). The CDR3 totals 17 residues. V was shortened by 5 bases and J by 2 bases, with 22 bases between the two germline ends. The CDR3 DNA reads TGTGCCAGCAGCCTAGGGGTGGGGCGGGCCGACACCTACGAGCAGTACTTC. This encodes CASSLGVGRADTYEQYF. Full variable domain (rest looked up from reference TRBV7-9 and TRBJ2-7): DTGVSQNPRHKITKRGQNVTFRCDPISEHNRLYWYRQTLGQGPEFLTYFQNEAQLEKSRLLSDRFSAERPKGSFSTLEIQRTEQGDSAMYLCASSLGVGRADTYEQYFGPGTRLTVT.

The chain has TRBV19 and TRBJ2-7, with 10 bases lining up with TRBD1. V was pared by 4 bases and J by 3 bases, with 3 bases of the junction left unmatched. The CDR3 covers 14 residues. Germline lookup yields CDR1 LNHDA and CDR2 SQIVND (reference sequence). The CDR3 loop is CASSRGTGDYEQYF. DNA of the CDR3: TGTGCCAGTAGTAGGGGGACAGGGGACTACGAGCAGTACTTC.

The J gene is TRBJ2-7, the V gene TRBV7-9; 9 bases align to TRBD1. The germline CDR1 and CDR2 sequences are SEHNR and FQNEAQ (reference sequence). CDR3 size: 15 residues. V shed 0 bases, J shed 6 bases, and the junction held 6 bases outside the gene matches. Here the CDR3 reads CASSLAQGQGIEQYF. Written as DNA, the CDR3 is TGTGCCAGCAGCTTAGCCCAGGGACAGGGTATCGAGCAGTACTTC.

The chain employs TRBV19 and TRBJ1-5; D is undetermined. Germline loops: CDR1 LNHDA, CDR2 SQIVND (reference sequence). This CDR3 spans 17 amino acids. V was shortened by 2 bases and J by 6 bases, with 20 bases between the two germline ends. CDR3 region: CASSIFSSPGSSQPQHF. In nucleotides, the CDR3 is TGTGCCAGTAGTATATTCAGCTCACCAGGTTCAAGTCAGCCCCAGCATTTT.

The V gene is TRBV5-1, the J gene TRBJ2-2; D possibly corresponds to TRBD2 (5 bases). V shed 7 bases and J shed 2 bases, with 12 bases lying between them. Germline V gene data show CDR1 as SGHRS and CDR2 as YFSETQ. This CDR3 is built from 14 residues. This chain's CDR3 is CASRSGTNTGELFF. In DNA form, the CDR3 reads TGCGCCAGCCGGAGCGGAACCAACACCGGGGAGCTGTTTTTT.

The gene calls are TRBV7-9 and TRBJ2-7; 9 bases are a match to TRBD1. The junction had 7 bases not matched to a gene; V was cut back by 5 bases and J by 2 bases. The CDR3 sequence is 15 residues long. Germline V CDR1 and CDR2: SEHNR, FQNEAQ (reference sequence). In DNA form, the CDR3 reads TGTGCCAGCAGCCACGGGGACAGGGTAACCTACGAGCAGTACTTC. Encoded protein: CASSHGDRVTYEQYF.

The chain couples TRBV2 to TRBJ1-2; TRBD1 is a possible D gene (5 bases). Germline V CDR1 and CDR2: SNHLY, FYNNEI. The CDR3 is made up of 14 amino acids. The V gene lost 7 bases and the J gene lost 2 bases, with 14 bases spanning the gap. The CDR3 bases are TGTGCCAGCATTGGGGCACAGGCGAACTATGGCTACACCTTC. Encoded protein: CASIGAQANYGYTF.

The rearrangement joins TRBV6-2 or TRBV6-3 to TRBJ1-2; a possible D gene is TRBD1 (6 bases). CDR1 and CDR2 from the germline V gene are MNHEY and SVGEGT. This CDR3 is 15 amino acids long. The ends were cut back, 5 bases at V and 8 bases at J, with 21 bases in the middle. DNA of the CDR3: TGTGCCAGCAGTCCCTCCGGACAGCCGGGACGCGGCTACACCTTC. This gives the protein CASSPSGQPGRGYTF.

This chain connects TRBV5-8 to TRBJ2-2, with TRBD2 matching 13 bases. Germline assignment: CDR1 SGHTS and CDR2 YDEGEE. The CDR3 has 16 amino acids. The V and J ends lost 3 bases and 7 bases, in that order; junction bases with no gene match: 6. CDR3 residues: CASSSGLAGEYGELFF. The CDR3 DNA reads TGTGCCAGCAGCTCCGGACTAGCGGGAGAGTACGGGGAGCTGTTTTTT.

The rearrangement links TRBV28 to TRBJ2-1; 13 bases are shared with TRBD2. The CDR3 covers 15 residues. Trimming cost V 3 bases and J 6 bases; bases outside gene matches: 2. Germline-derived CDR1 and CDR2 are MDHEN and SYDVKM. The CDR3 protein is CASSLTSGRLNEQFF. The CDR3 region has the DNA TGTGCCAGCAGTTTGACTAGCGGGAGGCTCAATGAGCAGTTCTTC.

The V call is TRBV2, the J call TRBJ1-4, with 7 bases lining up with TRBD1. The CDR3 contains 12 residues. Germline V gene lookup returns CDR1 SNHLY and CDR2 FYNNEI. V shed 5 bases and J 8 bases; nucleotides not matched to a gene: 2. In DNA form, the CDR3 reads TGTGCCAGCAGTCAACAGGGGGAAAAACTGTTTTTT. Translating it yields CASSQQGEKLFF.

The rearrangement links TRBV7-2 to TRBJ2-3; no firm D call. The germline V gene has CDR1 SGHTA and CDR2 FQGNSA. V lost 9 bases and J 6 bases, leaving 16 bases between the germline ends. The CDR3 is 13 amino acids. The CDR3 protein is CASAEPIKDTQYF. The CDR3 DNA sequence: TGTGCCAGTGCAGAACCTATCAAGGATACGCAGTATTTT. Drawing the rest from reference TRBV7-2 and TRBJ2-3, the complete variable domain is GAGVSQSPSNKVTEKGKDVELRCDPISGHTALYWYRQSLGQGLEFLIYFQGNSAPDKSGLPSDRFSAERTGGSVSTLTIQRTQQEDSAVYLCASAEPIKDTQYFGPGTRLTVL.

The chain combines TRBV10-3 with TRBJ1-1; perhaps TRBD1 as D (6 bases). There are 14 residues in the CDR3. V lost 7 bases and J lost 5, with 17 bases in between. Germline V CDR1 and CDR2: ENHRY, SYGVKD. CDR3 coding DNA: TGTGCCATCACTCAAGAGGGACAAGGGACTGAAGCTTTCTTT. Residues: CAITQEGQGTEAFF.

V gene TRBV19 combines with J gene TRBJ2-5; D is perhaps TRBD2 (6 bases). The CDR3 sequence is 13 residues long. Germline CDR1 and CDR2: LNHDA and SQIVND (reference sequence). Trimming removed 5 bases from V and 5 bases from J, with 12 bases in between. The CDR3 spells CASSRGVLETQYF. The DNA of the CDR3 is TGTGCCAGTAGTCGCGGGGTCCTGGAGACCCAGTACTTC.

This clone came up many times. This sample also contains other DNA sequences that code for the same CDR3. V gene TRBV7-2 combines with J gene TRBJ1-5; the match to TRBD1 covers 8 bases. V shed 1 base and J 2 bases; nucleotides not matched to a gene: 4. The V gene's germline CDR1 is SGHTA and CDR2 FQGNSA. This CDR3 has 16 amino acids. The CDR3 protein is CASSLGGDRRNQPQHF. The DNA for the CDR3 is TGTGCCAGCAGCTTAGGCGGGGACAGGCGCAATCAGCCCCAGCATTTT.